This paragraph covers one TCR beta chain sequence. The CDR3 runs 17 residues. Trimming took off 1 base at V and 7 bases at J, with 20 bases between the two ends. Germline CDR1 and CDR2: MNHNS and SASEGT. The entry originates in a study of blood T cell repertoires in COVID-19. Turning to the study itself: Acute and convalescent COVID-19 samples came from the United States, Italy and Spain.

Authors' processing steps: Scientists estimated how many nucleated cells there were by amplifying reference gene primers. Assay used: immunoSEQ multiplex PCR; TCRdb lists only in-frame clones, some missing. The D gene and trimming were derived from the DNA, and the V and J assignments and clone size from that table. The repertoire includes about 190,000 clones, around 83% of them detected once, and about 6% sits in the top ten. The sample consisted of peripheral blood. This clonotype was sampled from a woman aged 40 to 55 with acute or convalescent COVID-19. The rearrangement uses TRBV6-1 and TRBJ2-1; the D gene is possibly TRBD2 (6 bases). CDR3 bases: TGTGCCAGCAGTGAAGTTTTGGCGGGGCCCAGTGGGAATGAGCAGTTCTTC. Encoded protein: CASSEVLAGPSGNEQFF.